This is a list of T cell receptor beta chains from one sample in a study of CD8+CD57+ T cells in acquired aplastic anemia. TCRdb called the reads again in MiXCR, with one record for every CDR3 protein. This table has roughly 300,000 distinct CDR3 sequences, 56% appearing once. Sample: sorted CD4+, CD8+, or CD8+CD57+ T cells (not recorded which) from PBMCs. The receptor set was obtained from a human donor with severe aplastic anemia or a healthy control (not recorded which). Both conserved end residues are part of each CDR3. The D gene is left open where the match is weak. Expanded clones are given a class, and other clones once, few, many or no size at all.

clone size: many; D gene: .; J gene: TRBJ2-6; V gene: TRBV20-1; CDR3 protein: CSARRTGANVLTF; CDR3 DNA: TGCAGTGCCAGACGTACCGGGGCCAACGTCCTGACTTTC
clone size: .; D gene: .; J gene: TRBJ2-3; V gene: TRBV7-2; CDR3 protein: CASSLESPDTQYF; CDR3 DNA: TGTGCCAGCAGCTTAGAGTCTCCAGATACGCAGTATTTT
clone size: few; D gene: .; J gene: TRBJ2-5; V gene: TRBV10-3; CDR3 protein: CAISESVGDIQETQYF; CDR3 DNA: TGTGCCATCAGTGAATCGGTCGGGGACATCCAAGAGACCCAGTACTTC
clone size: .; D gene: .; J gene: TRBJ1-3; V gene: TRBV7-2; CDR3 protein: CASSRNVVRRGSGNTIYF; CDR3 DNA: TGTGCCAGCAGCAGAAATGTAGTAAGAAGGGGGTCTGGAAACACCATATATTTT
clone size: many; D gene: .; J gene: TRBJ1-6; V gene: TRBV5-1; CDR3 protein: CASSLRDESPLHF; CDR3 DNA: TGCGCCAGCAGCTTGAGGGACGAGTCACCCCTCCACTTT
clone size: few; D gene: .; J gene: TRBJ1-6; V gene: TRBV25-1; CDR3 protein: CASSGTSSPLHF; CDR3 DNA: TGTGCCAGCAGTGGAACGAGTTCACCCCTCCACTTT
clone size: many; D gene: .; J gene: TRBJ2-7; V gene: TRBV6-1; CDR3 protein: CASSEAGTGGYEQYF; CDR3 DNA: TGTGCCAGCAGTGAAGCGGGTACCGGGGGCTACGAGCAGTACTTC
clone size: many; D gene: TRBD2; J gene: TRBJ2-7; V gene: TRBV2; CDR3 protein: CASNRLAGTYEQYF; CDR3 DNA: TGTGCCAGCAACCGACTAGCGGGGACCTACGAGCAGTACTTC
clone size: .; D gene: .; J gene: TRBJ1-1; V gene: TRBV3-1; CDR3 protein: CASSQEGWVAFF; CDR3 DNA: TGTGCCAGCAGCCAAGAAGGTTGGGTAGCTTTCTTT
clone size: .; D gene: .; J gene: TRBJ2-7; V gene: TRBV7-2; CDR3 protein: CASSSQTGSAYEQYF; CDR3 DNA: TGTGCCAGCAGCTCGCAGACGGGTTCCGCCTACGAGCAGTACTTC
clone size: many; D gene: .; J gene: TRBJ2-2; V gene: TRBV4-3; CDR3 protein: CASSTTFRAGHGELFF; CDR3 DNA: TGCGCCAGCAGCACTACCTTCCGTGCGGGGCACGGGGAGCTGTTTTTT
clone size: .; D gene: TRBD1; J gene: TRBJ2-7; V gene: TRBV2; CDR3 protein: CASSDVGTGLSDEQYF; CDR3 DNA: TGTGCCAGCAGTGACGTTGGGACAGGGTTATCAGACGAGCAGTACTTC
clone size: few; D gene: .; J gene: TRBJ2-5; V gene: TRBV5-5; CDR3 protein: CASSFEGWETQYF; CDR3 DNA: TGTGCCAGCAGCTTTGAGGGCTGGGAGACCCAGTACTTC
clone size: .; D gene: TRBD2; J gene: TRBJ2-7; V gene: TRBV9; CDR3 protein: CASSATSGRANEQYF; CDR3 DNA: TGTGCCAGCAGCGCAACTAGCGGGAGGGCCAACGAGCAGTACTTC
clone size: many; D gene: TRBD2; J gene: TRBJ2-2; V gene: TRBV6-4; CDR3 protein: CASSGTSGNTGELFF; CDR3 DNA: TGTGCCAGCAGTGGGACTAGCGGGAACACCGGGGAGCTGTTTTTT
clone size: .; D gene: .; J gene: TRBJ1-1; V gene: TRBV7-9; CDR3 protein: CASSQGQRNTEAFF; CDR3 DNA: TGTGCCAGCAGCCAAGGACAGAGAAACACTGAAGCTTTCTTT
clone size: .; D gene: .; J gene: TRBJ2-2; V gene: TRBV29-1; CDR3 protein: CSVLTRFTGELFF; CDR3 DNA: TGCAGCGTTTTGACTAGATTCACCGGGGAGCTGTTTTTT
clone size: .; D gene: .; J gene: TRBJ1-5; V gene: TRBV20-1; CDR3 protein: CGARGGDSNQPQHF; CDR3 DNA: TGCGGTGCTAGGGGGGGGGACAGCAATCAGCCCCAGCATTTT
clone size: .; D gene: .; J gene: TRBJ2-7; V gene: TRBV7-3; CDR3 protein: CKQGRSYEQYF; CDR3 DNA: TGTAAACAGGGGAGGTCCTACGAGCAGTACTTC
clone size: .; D gene: TRBD1; J gene: TRBJ2-2; V gene: TRBV15; CDR3 protein: CATSFQPGQGAFSTGELFF; CDR3 DNA: TGTGCCACCAGCTTTCAGCCGGGACAGGGGGCGTTTAGCACCGGGGAGCTGTTTTTT
clone size: .; D gene: .; J gene: TRBJ2-4; V gene: TRBV7-8; CDR3 protein: CASSLALGGKNTQYF; CDR3 DNA: TGTGCCAGCAGCTTAGCGTTGGGGGGCAAAAACACTCAGTACTTC
clone size: .; D gene: .; J gene: TRBJ2-7; V gene: TRBV15; CDR3 protein: CATSQDEGWEQYF; CDR3 DNA: TGTGCCACCAGCCAGGACGAGGGTTGGGAGCAGTACTTC
clone size: few; D gene: .; J gene: TRBJ2-7; V gene: TRBV7-7; CDR3 protein: CASSLVLGTEQYF; CDR3 DNA: TGTGCTAGCAGCTTAGTCTTGGGGACCGAGCAGTACTTC
clone size: .; D gene: TRBD2; J gene: TRBJ2-7; V gene: TRBV19; CDR3 protein: CASAGGGLAGGSYEQYF; CDR3 DNA: TGTGCCAGTGCCGGGGGTGGACTAGCGGGAGGCTCCTACGAGCAGTACTTC
clone size: many; D gene: TRBD1; J gene: TRBJ2-7; V gene: TRBV19; CDR3 protein: CASSAGTGLSYEQYF; CDR3 DNA: TGTGCCAGTAGTGCCGGGACAGGACTCTCCTACGAGCAGTACTTC
clone size: many; D gene: .; J gene: TRBJ2-7; V gene: TRBV10-3; CDR3 protein: CAISERQSSYEQYF; CDR3 DNA: TGTGCCATCAGTGAGAGACAGAGCTCCTACGAGCAGTACTTC
clone size: many; D gene: .; J gene: TRBJ2-7; V gene: TRBV5-1; CDR3 protein: CASSQNLQGGEQYF; CDR3 DNA: TGCGCCAGCAGCCAGAACCTGCAGGGGGGGGAGCAGTACTTC
clone size: .; D gene: .; J gene: TRBJ1-2; V gene: TRBV7-9; CDR3 protein: CASSPAIGYTF; CDR3 DNA: TGTGCCAGCAGCCCAGCGATTGGCTACACCTTC
clone size: many; D gene: .; J gene: TRBJ1-2; V gene: TRBV2; CDR3 protein: CASSERRPLFYGYTF; CDR3 DNA: TGTGCCAGCAGTGAACGCCGGCCCTTATTCTATGGCTACACCTTC
clone size: .; D gene: TRBD2; J gene: TRBJ2-2; V gene: TRBV5-6; CDR3 protein: CASSPLGGAGELFF; CDR3 DNA: TGTGCCAGCAGCCCATTGGGAGGGGCCGGGGAGCTGTTTTTT
clone size: once; D gene: .; J gene: TRBJ2-1; V gene: TRBV7-6; CDR3 protein: CASSLMSGASSYNEQFF; CDR3 DNA: TGTGCCAGCAGCTTAATGTCAGGGGCTAGCTCCTACAATGAGCAGTTCTTC
clone size: .; D gene: .; J gene: TRBJ2-3; V gene: TRBV29-1; CDR3 protein: CSGLRSTDTQYF; CDR3 DNA: TGCAGCGGACTCCGAAGCACAGATACGCAGTATTTT
clone size: many; D gene: .; J gene: TRBJ2-2; V gene: TRBV6-4; CDR3 protein: CASSVLVYTGELFF; CDR3 DNA: TGTGCCAGCAGTGTGCTAGTTTACACCGGGGAGCTGTTTTTT
clone size: .; D gene: .; J gene: TRBJ1-1; V gene: TRBV29-1; CDR3 protein: CSVGGVEAFF; CDR3 DNA: TGCAGCGTTGGGGGTGTTGAAGCTTTCTTT
clone size: .; D gene: .; J gene: TRBJ1-6; V gene: TRBV20-1; CDR3 protein: CSLRQTENSPLHF; CDR3 DNA: TGCAGTCTAAGACAGACGGAGAATTCACCCCTCCACTTT
clone size: once; D gene: .; J gene: TRBJ2-7; V gene: TRBV5-1; CDR3 protein: CASSLAGTAAYEQYF; CDR3 DNA: TGCGCCAGCAGCTTGGCCGGGACGGCCGCCTACGAGCAGTACTTC
clone size: .; D gene: TRBD2; J gene: TRBJ2-1; V gene: TRBV15; CDR3 protein: CATSRGGSGGANNEQFF; CDR3 DNA: TGTGCCACCAGCAGAGGCGGAAGCGGGGGAGCGAACAATGAGCAGTTCTTC
clone size: .; D gene: .; J gene: TRBJ1-3; V gene: TRBV7-3; CDR3 protein: CASSSSGNTGNTIYF; CDR3 DNA: TGTGCCAGCAGCTCTAGCGGGAATACTGGAAACACCATATATTTT
clone size: many; D gene: .; J gene: TRBJ2-1; V gene: TRBV12-3/TRBV12-4; CDR3 protein: CASSSDRTTYNEQFF; CDR3 DNA: TGTGCCAGCAGTTCCGACAGGACTACCTACAATGAGCAGTTCTTC
clone size: .; D gene: .; J gene: TRBJ2-7; V gene: TRBV19; CDR3 protein: CASSDGSRTYEQYF; CDR3 DNA: TGTGCCAGTAGTGACGGGAGTAGGACCTACGAGCAGTACTTC
clone size: .; D gene: .; J gene: TRBJ1-2; V gene: TRBV7-2; CDR3 protein: CASSSFGRGLGYTF; CDR3 DNA: TGTGCCAGCAGCTCCTTTGGCAGGGGCTTGGGCTACACCTTC
clone size: once; D gene: .; J gene: TRBJ1-5; V gene: TRBV25-1; CDR3 protein: CASSGYSGDSNQPQHF; CDR3 DNA: TGTGCCAGCAGTGGGTACTCAGGGGATAGCAATCAGCCCCAGCATTTT
clone size: .; D gene: TRBD1; J gene: TRBJ2-7; V gene: TRBV29-1; CDR3 protein: CSVVPGQGVWEQYF; CDR3 DNA: TGCAGCGTAGTTCCGGGACAGGGGGTTTGGGAGCAGTACTTC
clone size: once; D gene: .; J gene: TRBJ1-1; V gene: TRBV20-1; CDR3 protein: CSAELQGDTEAFF; CDR3 DNA: TGCAGTGCTGAGCTCCAGGGAGATACTGAAGCTTTCTTT
clone size: .; D gene: TRBD1; J gene: TRBJ2-1; V gene: TRBV10-3; CDR3 protein: CATSQGQGVAEQFF; CDR3 DNA: TGTGCCACCAGCCAAGGACAGGGAGTGGCTGAGCAGTTCTTC
clone size: many; D gene: .; J gene: TRBJ1-6; V gene: TRBV11-1; CDR3 protein: CASSQEENSPLHF; CDR3 DNA: TGTGCCAGCAGCCAGGAGGAGAATTCACCCCTCCACTTT
clone size: few; D gene: TRBD1; J gene: TRBJ2-5; V gene: TRBV7-9; CDR3 protein: CASSPRDRVGETQYF; CDR3 DNA: TGTGCCAGCAGCCCACGAGACAGGGTAGGAGAGACCCAGTACTTC